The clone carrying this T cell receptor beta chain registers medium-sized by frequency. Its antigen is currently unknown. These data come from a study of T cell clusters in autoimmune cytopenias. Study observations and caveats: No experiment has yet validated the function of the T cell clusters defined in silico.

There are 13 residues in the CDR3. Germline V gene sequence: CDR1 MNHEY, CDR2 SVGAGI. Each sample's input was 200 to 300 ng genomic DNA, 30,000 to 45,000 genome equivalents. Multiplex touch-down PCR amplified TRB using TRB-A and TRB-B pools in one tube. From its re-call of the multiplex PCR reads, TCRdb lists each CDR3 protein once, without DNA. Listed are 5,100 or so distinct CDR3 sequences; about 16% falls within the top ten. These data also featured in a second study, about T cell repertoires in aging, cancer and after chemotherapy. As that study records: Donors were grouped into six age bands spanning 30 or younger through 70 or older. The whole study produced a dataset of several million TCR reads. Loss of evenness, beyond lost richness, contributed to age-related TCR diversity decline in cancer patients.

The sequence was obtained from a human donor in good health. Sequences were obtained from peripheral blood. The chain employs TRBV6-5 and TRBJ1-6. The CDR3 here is CASRRTQGSPLHF.